Below, 29 T cell receptor beta chains from the same sample are listed, as sequenced in a study of vaccination and CD4 T cells after COVID-19. These TCRs' antigens remain unknown. Treatment meaning: roughly nine-day PBMC culture with coronavirus spike peptide pools or control peptides (ViraFEST assay). Scientists ran DNA taken from cultured CD4+ T cells through the Oncomine TCR Beta short-read assay for sequencing. TCRdb independently ran MiXCR on the PCR reads; one entry per CDR3 protein. The sample holds about 11,000 distinct CDR3 sequences, over 60% seen once. What was sequenced was CD4+ T cells from blood, cultured in vitro. The source of these receptors is a human donor who had recovered from COVID-19.

V is TRBV7-2 and J is TRBJ1-3; D possibly corresponds to TRBD1 (6 bases). V was shortened by 6 bases and J by 0 bases, with 12 bases between the two germline ends. The CDR3 is made up of 15 amino acids. CDR1 is SGHTA, CDR2 FQGNSA, per germline. The CDR3 is CASSSRGASGNTIYF. The CDR3 DNA reads as TGTGCCAGCAGTTCAAGGGGGGCCTCTGGAAACACCATATATTTT.

The V and J genes are TRBV6-2 or TRBV6-3 and TRBJ2-7; D perhaps matches TRBD1 (5 bases). Trimming stripped 2 bases from V and 2 bases from J, with 13 bases between. Germline loops: CDR1 MNHEY, CDR2 SVGEGT. CDR3 length: 15 residues. Here the CDR3 DNA reads TGTGCCAGCAGTTACAGGGGATCGACCCCCTACGAGCAGTACTTC. As protein: CASSYRGSTPYEQYF.

The J gene is TRBJ1-5, the V gene TRBV19; 8 bases fit TRBD1. The CDR3 is 15 amino acids. The V segment lost 5 bases and the J segment 5 bases; nucleotides outside the gene matches: 8. Germline CDR1 and CDR2: LNHDA and SQIVND (reference sequence). CDR3 region: CASSGGQGKYQPQHF. The CDR3 coding sequence is TGTGCCAGTAGTGGCGGACAGGGAAAGTATCAGCCCCAGCATTTT.

This chain links TRBV12-3 or TRBV12-4 with TRBJ2-3, with 7 bases matching TRBD2. This CDR3 comprises 16 residues. Losses at the gene ends were 5 bases for V and 5 bases for J; bases not matched to a gene: 13. CDR3 protein: CASSPQALARLDTQYF. The CDR3 bases are TGTGCCAGCAGTCCTCAGGCACTAGCGAGGTTAGATACGCAGTATTTT.

V usage is TRBV5-1 and J usage is TRBJ1-1; tentative D call: TRBD1 (6 bases). Trimming removed 3 bases at V and 2 bases at J, with 20 bases between. CDR1 is SGHRS and CDR2 is YFSETQ in the germline V gene. This CDR3 is 17 amino acids long. The CDR3 sequence is CASSYYRPGQSNTEAFF. CDR3 in DNA: TGCGCCAGCAGCTACTACCGCCCCGGACAGAGCAACACTGAAGCTTTCTTT.

This clonotype was seen a few times. This sequence joins TRBV2 and TRBJ1-2; D unresolved. V lost 8 bases and J 5 bases, leaving 21 bases between the germline ends. Germline loops: CDR1 SNHLY, CDR2 FYNNEI. The CDR3 runs to 15 residues. The CDR3: CASQAHLTVQYGYTF. The CDR3 nucleotides are TGTGCCAGCCAAGCTCACCTCACAGTGCAATATGGCTACACCTTC.

V usage is TRBV18 and J usage is TRBJ1-2; D is possibly TRBD1 (5 bases). In germline, CDR1 is KGHSH, CDR2 LQKENI. V lost 3 bases and J lost 6, with 14 bases in between. The CDR3 is 14 amino acids. The chain's CDR3 is CASSPGQGPHGYTF. The CDR3 nucleotides are TGTGCCAGCTCACCTGGGCAGGGCCCCCATGGCTACACCTTC.

This chain connects TRBV27 to TRBJ1-6; D call uncertain. V lost 6 bases, J lost 8 bases, and 14 bases lay in between. Germline CDR1 reads MNHEY; CDR2 reads SMNVEV (reference sequence). The CDR3 covers 14 residues. CDR3 sequence: CASSPGWTHSPLHF. DNA of the CDR3: TGTGCCAGCAGCCCCGGATGGACCCATTCACCCCTCCACTTT.

The chain joins TRBV6-1 to TRBJ2-5; perhaps D is TRBD1 or TRBD2 (6 bases each). Germline V gives CDR1 MNHNS, CDR2 SASEGT. Deletions cut 7 bases from V and 5 bases from J, with 17 bases between. This CDR3 contains 14 residues. The CDR3 protein is CASTSRGPRETQYF. The CDR3 DNA reads as TGTGCCAGCACCTCTCGGGGGCCGAGGGAGACCCAGTACTTC.

V is TRBV7-6 and J is TRBJ1-5; D is unclear. The CDR3 is 14 amino acids. Looked up from germline, CDR1 is SGHVS and CDR2 is FNYEAQ. V lost 5 bases, J lost 4 bases, and 12 bases lay in between. CDR3 residues: CASSLGSLNQPQHF. The CDR3 DNA is TGTGCCAGCAGCCTAGGGAGTCTGAATCAGCCCCAGCATTTT.

In this sample, this clonotype turned up a few times. The rearrangement uses TRBV6-1 and TRBJ2-7, with 7 bases that match TRBD1. Per the germline V gene, CDR1 is MNHNS and CDR2 is SASEGT. J lost 0 bases, V lost 6 bases, and 2 bases had no gene match. The CDR3 covers 13 residues. The CDR3 reads CASRGTASYEQYF. The CDR3 bases are TGTGCCAGCAGGGGGACAGCCTCCTACGAGCAGTACTTC.

The rearrangement links TRBV18 to TRBJ1-1, with D perhaps matching TRBD1 (6 bases). CDR1 and CDR2 (germline): KGHSH, LQKENI. This CDR3 contains 13 residues. Trimming pared 6 bases from V and 4 bases from J, leaving 12 bases between. The CDR3 region is CASSLDRLTEAFF. As DNA, the CDR3 is TGTGCCAGCTCCCTGGACAGACTCACTGAAGCTTTCTTT.

This chain uses TRBV7-9 with TRBJ1-3; 7 bases agree with TRBD1. J was trimmed by 0 bases and V by 5 bases; bases with no gene match: 4. CDR3 length: 15 amino acids. From germline, CDR1 is SEHNR and CDR2 FQNEAQ (reference sequence). CDR3 loop: CASSPTGSSGNTIYF. The CDR3 DNA reads as TGTGCCAGCAGCCCGACAGGGAGCTCTGGAAACACCATATATTTT.

Remarks on this clonotype: The junction departs from the called germline gene at one end, perhaps through a read error. This chain links TRBV6-1 with TRBJ2-1, with D perhaps matching TRBD2 (6 bases). The CDR3 consists of 12 residues. Germline V gene lookup returns CDR1 MNHNS and CDR2 SASEGT. Here the CDR3 DNA reads TGTGCCAGCAGTGATCAAGGACTAACAACGGTCTTC. It codes for CASSDQGLTTVF.

The rearrangement uses TRBV18 and TRBJ1-5; D remains ambiguous. CDR1 and CDR2 from the germline V gene are KGHSH and LQKENI. This CDR3 spans 13 amino acids. V shed 5 bases and J shed 2 bases, with 7 bases lying between them. The CDR3 region is CASSTARNQPQHF. The CDR3 DNA sequence: TGTGCCAGCTCAACGGCGCGCAATCAGCCCCAGCATTTT.

This clonotype has a handful of counts. The CDR3 DNA reads as TGCAGTGCTAGCACTGTTGGGCACGCTGAAGGCTACACCTTC. Its protein product is CSASTVGHAEGYTF. V gene TRBV20-1 combines with J gene TRBJ1-2; the D is unclear. Germline lookup yields CDR1 DFQATT and CDR2 SNEGSKA (reference sequence). The ends were cut back, 3 bases at V and 8 bases at J, with 19 bases in the middle. This CDR3 spans 14 amino acids.

The sample holds a few counts of this clonotype. The V and J genes are TRBV15 and TRBJ1-5; D gene unclear. V was clipped by 4 bases and J by 4 bases, with 8 bases between them. Germline CDR1 LNHNV, CDR2 YYDKDF (reference sequence). The CDR3 covers 13 residues. CDR3 coding DNA: TGTGCCACCAGCACGGAGGGTAATCAGCCCCAGCATTTT. Translating it yields CATSTEGNQPQHF.

The CDR3: CASSIAGASTYEQYF. In DNA form, the CDR3 reads TGTGCCAGTAGTATAGCGGGGGCCTCTACCTACGAGCAGTACTTC. The gene calls are TRBV19 and TRBJ2-7; D may correspond to TRBD1 or TRBD2 (6 bases each). CDR1 and CDR2 (germline): LNHDA, SQIVND (reference sequence). CDR3 length: 15 residues. The germline V and J ends were trimmed by 1 base and 2 bases, with 12 bases remaining between them.

The chain recombines TRBV29-1 with TRBJ2-1; 11 bases line up with TRBD2. The CDR3 is made up of 13 amino acids. Germline values: CDR1 SQVTM, CDR2 ANQGSEA. The J segment lost 10 bases and the V segment lost 1 base, leaving 3 bases of the junction unmatched. In DNA, the CDR3 is TGCAGCGTTGAAGGACTAGCGGGAAGAGAGCAGTTCTTC. Protein product: CSVEGLAGREQFF.

The chain joins TRBV20-1 to TRBJ2-1; possible D gene TRBD1, 6 bases. The CDR3 runs 15 residues. Germline CDR1 DFQATT, CDR2 SNEGSKA (reference sequence). With 6 bases removed from V and 0 bases from J, the gap between germline ends came to 15 bases. CDR3 sequence (DNA): TGCAGTGCCCCGGGACATCGTCGCTCCTACAATGAGCAGTTCTTC. Translating it yields CSAPGHRRSYNEQFF.

This chain uses TRBV18 with TRBJ1-5, with 10 positions matching TRBD1. The CDR3 contains 18 residues. With 5 bases clipped from V and 4 bases from J, the junction kept 14 bases outside the gene matches. Germline CDR1 reads KGHSH; CDR2 reads LQKENI. CDR3 residues: CASSSIHPGTGVNQPQHF. CDR3 coding DNA: TGTGCCAGCTCATCGATACATCCCGGGACAGGGGTAAATCAGCCCCAGCATTTT.

The CDR3 DNA follows: TGTGCCAGCAGCCCCAGCAGGGTGGGAACCCAGTACTTC. Protein: CASSPSRVGTQYF. The chain couples TRBV28 to TRBJ2-5; D may be TRBD1 (5 bases). Between the trimmed V and J ends, which lost 6 bases and 8 bases, there was a span of 16 bases. This CDR3 has 13 amino acids. From germline, CDR1 is MDHEN and CDR2 SYDVKM.

The chain uses TRBV30 and TRBJ1-1; tentative D call: TRBD1 (5 bases). This CDR3 is 12 amino acids long. Between the trimmed V and J ends, which lost 7 bases and 1 base, there was a span of 10 bases. From germline, CDR1 is GTSNPN and CDR2 SVGIG (reference sequence). Written as DNA, the CDR3 is TGTGCCTTTCGAAGGGGGAACACTGAAGCTTTCTTT. It codes for CAFRRGNTEAFF.

The chain carries TRBV28 and TRBJ1-5; TRBD1 might be the D (5 bases). The germline V gene has CDR1 MDHEN and CDR2 SYDVKM. V gave up 6 bases and J gave up 6 bases, with 9 bases separating them. CDR3 length: 12 residues. This CDR3 reads CASRGTAQPQHF. CDR3 DNA sequence: TGTGCCAGCAGAGGGACGGCTCAGCCCCAGCATTTT.

The chain employs TRBV12-3 or TRBV12-4 and TRBJ1-2; 7 bases map to TRBD1. CDR3 length: 14 residues. V was clipped by 5 bases and J by 4 bases; unmatched bases: 7. The DNA of the CDR3 is TGTGCCAGCAGTCCGGACAGGTCTTCCTATGGCTACACCTTC. As protein: CASSPDRSSYGYTF.

This chain joins TRBV28 and TRBJ1-5; no clear D. The CDR3 consists of 14 residues. Germline CDR1 and CDR2: MDHEN and SYDVKM. With 3 bases removed from V and 7 bases from J, the gap between germline ends came to 13 bases. CDR3 in amino acids: CASSFWGGGQPQHF. CDR3 coding DNA: TGTGCCAGCAGTTTTTGGGGAGGAGGGCAGCCCCAGCATTTT.

The chain has TRBV7-9 and TRBJ1-2; the D is unclear. In germline, CDR1 is SEHNR, CDR2 FQNEAQ (reference sequence). The CDR3 covers 13 residues. V lost 5 bases and J lost 1, with 8 bases in between. CDR3 residues: CASSPVFNYGYTF. The CDR3 nucleotides read TGTGCCAGCAGCCCTGTTTTTAACTATGGCTACACCTTC.

The chain links TRBV20-1 to TRBJ2-2; a weak D match, TRBD1 (5 bases). Trimming took off 4 bases at V and 1 base at J, with 13 bases between the two ends. The CDR3 runs 15 residues. Germline assignment: CDR1 DFQATT and CDR2 SNEGSKA (reference sequence). In DNA, the CDR3 is TGCAGTGCTAAGACTTCTCAGGGGAACACCGGGGAGCTGTTTTTT. Its translation: CSAKTSQGNTGELFF.

The chain carries TRBV5-1 and TRBJ1-1; no clear D. Germline values: CDR1 SGHRS, CDR2 YFSETQ. There are 14 residues in the CDR3. V lost 4 bases to trimming and J lost 7 bases, with 17 bases between them. CDR3 region: CASSLTAGTLEAFF. DNA of the CDR3: TGCGCCAGCAGCCTCACAGCGGGAACACTTGAAGCTTTCTTT.